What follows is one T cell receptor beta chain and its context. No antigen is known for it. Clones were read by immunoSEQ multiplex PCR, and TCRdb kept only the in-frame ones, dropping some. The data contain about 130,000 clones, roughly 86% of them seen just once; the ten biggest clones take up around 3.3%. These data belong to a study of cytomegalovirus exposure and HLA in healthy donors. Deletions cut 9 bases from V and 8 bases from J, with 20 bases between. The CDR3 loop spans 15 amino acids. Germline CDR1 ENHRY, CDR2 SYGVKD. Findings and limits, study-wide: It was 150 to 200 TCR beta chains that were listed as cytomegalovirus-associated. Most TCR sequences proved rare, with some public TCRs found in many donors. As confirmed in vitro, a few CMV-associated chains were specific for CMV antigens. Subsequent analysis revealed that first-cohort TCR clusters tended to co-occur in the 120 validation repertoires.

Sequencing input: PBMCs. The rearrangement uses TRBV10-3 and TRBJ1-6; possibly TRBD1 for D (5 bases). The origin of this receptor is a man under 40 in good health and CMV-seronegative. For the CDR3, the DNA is TGTGCCATACAGGAGGGCTTGTGGCCGGATTCACCCCTCCACTTT. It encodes CAIQEGLWPDSPLHF.